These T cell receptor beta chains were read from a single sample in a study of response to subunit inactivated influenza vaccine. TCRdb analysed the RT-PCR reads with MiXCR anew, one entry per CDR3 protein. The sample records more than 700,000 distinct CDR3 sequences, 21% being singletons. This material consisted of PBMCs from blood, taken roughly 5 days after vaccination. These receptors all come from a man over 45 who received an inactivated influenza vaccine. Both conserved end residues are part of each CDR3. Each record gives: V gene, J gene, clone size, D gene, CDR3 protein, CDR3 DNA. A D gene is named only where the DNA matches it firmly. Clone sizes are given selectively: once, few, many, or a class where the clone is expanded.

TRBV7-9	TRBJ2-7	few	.	CASRKTDRSYEQYF	TGTGCCAGCAGAAAGACGGACCGCTCCTACGAGCAGTACTTC
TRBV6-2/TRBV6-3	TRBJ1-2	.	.	CASRELLGPVYGYTF	TGTGCCAGCAGAGAACTATTGGGGCCCGTCTATGGCTACACCTTC
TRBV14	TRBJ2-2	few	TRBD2	CASSQFGLATGELFF	TGTGCCAGCAGCCAATTCGGACTAGCGACCGGGGAGCTGTTTTTT
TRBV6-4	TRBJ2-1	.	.	CASSRPGSLSYNEQFF	TGTGCCAGCAGTCGCCCCGGTAGCCTTTCCTACAATGAGCAGTTCTTC
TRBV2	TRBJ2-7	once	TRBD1	CASRETGVLSYEQYF	TGTGCCAGCAGGGAAACAGGGGTTTTATCCTACGAGCAGTACTTC
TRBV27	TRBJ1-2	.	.	CASSSFYGGYTF	TGTGCCAGCAGTTCTTTCTATGGTGGCTACACCTTC
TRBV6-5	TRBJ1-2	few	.	CASSYSGAYGYTF	TGTGCCAGCAGTTATTCAGGGGCCTATGGCTACACCTTC
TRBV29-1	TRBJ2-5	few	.	CSGGWQQETQYF	TGCAGCGGGGGGTGGCAGCAAGAGACCCAGTACTTC
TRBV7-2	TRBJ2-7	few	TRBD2	CASSSTITSGLVEQYF	TGTGCCAGCAGCTCGACGATAACTAGCGGACTCGTGGAGCAGTACTTC
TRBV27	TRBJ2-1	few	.	CASSFGVSEGDNEQFF	TGTGCCAGCAGTTTTGGTGTGTCCGAGGGGGACAATGAGCAGTTCTTC
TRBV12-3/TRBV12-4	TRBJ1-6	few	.	CASSLGFGDSPLHF	TGTGCCAGCAGTTTAGGTTTTGGGGATTCACCCCTCCACTTT
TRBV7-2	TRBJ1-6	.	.	CASSLGGWSPLHF	TGTGCCAGCAGCTTAGGAGGCTGGTCACCCCTCCACTTT
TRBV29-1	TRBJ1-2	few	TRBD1	CSVSPGTGVNYGYTF	TGCAGCGTTTCCCCCGGGACAGGGGTAAACTATGGCTACACCTTC
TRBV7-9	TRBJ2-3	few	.	CASSFPGLVTDTQYF	TGTGCCAGCAGCTTTCCCGGACTGGTTACAGATACGCAGTATTTT
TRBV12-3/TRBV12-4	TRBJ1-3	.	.	CASTLVSRNTIYF	TGTGCCAGCACCCTTGTATCTAGAAACACCATATATTTT
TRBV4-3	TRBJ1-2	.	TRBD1	CASSRGQGDYFSNGYTF	TGCGCCAGCAGCCGGGGACAGGGAGACTACTTTTCTAATGGCTACACCTTC
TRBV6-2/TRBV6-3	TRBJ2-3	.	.	CASSSGWASSTDTQYF	TGTGCCAGCAGCAGCGGGTGGGCTTCTAGCACAGATACGCAGTATTTT
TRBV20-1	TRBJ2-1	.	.	CSARVISGQFF	TGCAGTGCTAGAGTTATTTCTGGGCAGTTCTTC
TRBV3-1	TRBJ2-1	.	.	CASRPDRSSYNEQFF	TGTGCCAGCAGGCCTGACAGGAGCTCCTACAATGAGCAGTTCTTC
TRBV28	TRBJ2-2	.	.	CASSFLGEGLTGELFF	TGTGCCAGCAGTTTTCTAGGGGAAGGGCTCACCGGGGAGCTGTTTTTT
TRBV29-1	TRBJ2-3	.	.	CSIPRGGPSTDTQYF	TGCAGTATCCCTCGTGGCGGCCCGAGCACAGATACGCAGTATTTT
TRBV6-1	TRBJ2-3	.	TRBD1	CASRTGGEDTQYF	TGTGCCAGCAGAACAGGGGGCGAGGATACGCAGTATTTT
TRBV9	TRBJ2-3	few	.	CASSATPRAGEDTQYF	TGTGCCAGCAGCGCTACTCCGAGGGCAGGGGAGGATACGCAGTATTTT
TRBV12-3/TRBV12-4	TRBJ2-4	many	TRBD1	CASSSTGGLNIQYF	TGTGCCAGCAGTTCCACAGGGGGACTCAACATTCAGTACTTC
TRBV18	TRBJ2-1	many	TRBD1	CASSPTQQGPHEQFF	TGTGCCAGCTCACCAACCCAACAGGGGCCCCATGAGCAGTTCTTC
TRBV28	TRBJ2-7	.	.	CASSVAPVPYEQYF	TGTGCCAGCAGCGTTGCCCCGGTCCCCTACGAGCAGTACTTC
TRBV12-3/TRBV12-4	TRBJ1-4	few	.	CASSTGPVGKLFF	TGTGCCAGCAGTACGGGACCTGTCGGAAAACTGTTTTTT
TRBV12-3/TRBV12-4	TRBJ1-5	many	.	CASSRDRNQPQHF	TGTGCCAGCAGCCGAGACAGAAATCAGCCCCAGCATTTT
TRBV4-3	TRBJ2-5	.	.	CASSQDHRPAETQYF	TGCGCCAGCAGCCAAGACCACCGGCCAGCGGAGACCCAGTACTTC
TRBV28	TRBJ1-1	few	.	CASSLLTGREAFF	TGTGCCAGCAGTTTACTTACAGGGCGAGAAGCTTTCTTT
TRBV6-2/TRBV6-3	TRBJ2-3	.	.	CASSYRRQDSDTQYF	TGTGCCAGCAGTTACCGGAGACAGGACTCAGATACGCAGTATTTT
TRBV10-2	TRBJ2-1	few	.	CASRETTYLSYNEQFF	TGCGCCAGCAGGGAGACGACGTACCTCTCCTACAATGAGCAGTTCTTC
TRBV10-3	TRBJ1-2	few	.	CAISTDGGNYGYTF	TGTGCCATCAGTACTGATGGGGGCAACTATGGCTACACCTTC
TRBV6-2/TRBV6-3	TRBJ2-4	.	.	CASSYVQGRLDKNIQYF	TGTGCCAGCAGTTACGTACAGGGACGGTTGGACAAAAACATTCAGTACTTC
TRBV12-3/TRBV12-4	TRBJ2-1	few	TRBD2	CASSPTSGGGGEQFF	TGTGCCAGCAGCCCGACTAGCGGGGGGGGAGGTGAGCAGTTCTTC
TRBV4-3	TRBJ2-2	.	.	CASSQARLRGPDTGELFF	TGCGCCAGCAGCCAAGCGAGGCTCCGGGGGCCCGACACCGGGGAGCTGTTTTTT